The 18 T cell receptor beta chains below were found in one sample sequenced in a study of cytomegalovirus exposure and HLA in healthy donors. The PCR made use of 60 Vbeta and 13 Jbeta primers. Here immunoSEQ multiplex PCR was the method, and the copy in TCRdb shows in-frame clones only, minus some. Recorded for this sample: 30,000 to 40,000 clones. The sample consisted of PBMCs. Receptors originate from a woman aged 35 to 49 in good health and CMV-seropositive.

This chain connects TRBV6-5 to TRBJ1-5; 7 nucleotides line up with TRBD1. Germline V gene data show CDR1 as MNHEY and CDR2 as SVGAGI. V was pared by 4 bases and J by 5 bases, with 11 bases of the junction left unmatched. CDR3 length: 16 amino acids. Here the CDR3 DNA reads TGTGCCAGCAGTTCCAAAAACAGGGGTGGGGATCAGCCCCAGCATTTT. Translation gives CASSSKNRGGDQPQHF.

In terms of frequency, this clone is large. The chain has TRBV27 and TRBJ1-1, with D uncertain. V was clipped by 2 bases and J by 4 bases, with 8 bases between them. The CDR3 sequence is 13 residues long. Germline values: CDR1 MNHEY, CDR2 SMNVEV (reference sequence). Here the CDR3 reads CASSLAVSTEAFF. The CDR3 DNA follows: TGTGCCAGCAGTTTAGCAGTCTCCACTGAAGCTTTCTTT.

V is TRBV6-5 and J is TRBJ1-1, with TRBD1 matching over 9 bases. The CDR3 runs to 14 residues. The J segment lost 11 bases and the V segment lost 6 bases, leaving 13 bases of the junction unmatched. Germline CDR1 reads MNHEY; CDR2 reads SVGAGI. Written as DNA, the CDR3 is TGTGCCAGCAGAGACCGGGACAGGGCCTTGACGGCTTTCTTT. Protein sequence: CASRDRDRALTAFF.

V usage is TRBV7-2 and J usage is TRBJ2-5, with 10 bases lining up with TRBD2. The CDR3 contains 14 residues. CDR1 is SGHTA and CDR2 is FQGNSA in the germline V gene. V dropped 5 bases and J dropped 3; count of bases not matched to a gene: 3. The CDR3 DNA sequence: TGTGCCAGCAGCGCAGGACTAGCGGAAGAGACCCAGTACTTC. The encoded protein is CASSAGLAEETQYF.

The genes are TRBV7-2 and TRBJ2-7; 11 nucleotides line up with TRBD2. This CDR3 has 14 amino acids. V dropped 3 bases and J dropped 6; count of bases not matched to a gene: 4. Germline CDR1 reads SGHTA; CDR2 reads FQGNSA. The DNA for the CDR3 is TGTGCCAGCAGCTTGTATCTAGCGGGAGGCGAGCAGTACTTC. It translates to CASSLYLAGGEQYF.

The chain couples TRBV7-3 to TRBJ1-5; the D gene is possibly TRBD1 (5 bases). The germline gives CDR1 SGHTA, CDR2 FQGTGA. Trimming took 2 bases from V and 2 from J, leaving 10 bases between them. The CDR3 length is 15 residues. The CDR3 DNA follows: TGTGCCAGCAGCTTAGTCAGGGAAGGCAATCAGCCCCAGCATTTT. It is translated as CASSLVREGNQPQHF.

This sequence joins TRBV7-9 and TRBJ2-1; TRBD1 aligns across 7 bases. Germline V gene lookup returns CDR1 SEHNR and CDR2 FQNEAQ (reference sequence). This CDR3 comprises 15 residues. Trimming cost V 3 bases and J 1 base; bases outside gene matches: 3. The CDR3 here is CASSFDRDSYNEQFF. The CDR3 DNA follows: TGTGCCAGCAGCTTCGACAGGGATTCCTACAATGAGCAGTTCTTC.

The CDR3 coding sequence is TGTGCCAGCAGCTACCCAGGGGGGACTGAAGCTTTCTTT. The encoded protein is CASSYPGGTEAFF. The V gene is TRBV6-5, the J gene TRBJ1-1; TRBD1 agrees at 7 bases. This CDR3 comprises 13 residues. Per germline, CDR1 MNHEY and CDR2 SVGAGI. Trimming cost V 6 bases and J 5 bases; bases outside gene matches: 6.

V gene TRBV29-1 combines with J gene TRBJ2-3; TRBD2 agrees at 10 bases. Germline V lookup: CDR1 SQVTM, CDR2 ANQGSEA. Losses at the gene ends were 3 bases for V and 3 bases for J; bases not matched to a gene: 18. The CDR3 covers 19 residues. The CDR3, as DNA: TGCAGCGTTGAGGAACCGGAGCGGGAGGGCGCGTGGAGAACAGATACGCAGTATTTT. Translating gives CSVEEPEREGAWRTDTQYF.

A note on this clone: The CDR3 does not close with the conserved phenylalanine or tryptophan, likely indicating a read error. The DNA is omitted, as the CDR3 cannot be located on it reliably, and the CDR3 follows TCRdb's listing. The chain has TRBV7-8 and TRBJ1-1; the D call in the table, TRBD1, was not verified against the DNA. Germline loops: CDR1 SGHVS, CDR2 FQNEAQ. The CDR3 numbers 11 amino acids, ends counted. The CDR3 loop is CASSLRRAGGL.

Points on this clone: Other nucleotide sequences from this sample produce the same CDR3. V and J are TRBV4-3 and TRBJ1-1; D is unclear. V was cut by 4 bases and J by 8 bases, with 14 bases left in between. This CDR3 comprises 13 residues. From germline, CDR1 is LGHNA and CDR2 YSLEER. The CDR3 region is CASSPNLGREAFF. The CDR3 nucleotides are TGCGCCAGCAGCCCAAATTTAGGCAGGGAAGCTTTCTTT.

In DNA form, the CDR3 reads TGTGCCAGCAGCCTCGCCGTGGGGGCCCATGAGCAGTTCTTC. Its protein is CASSLAVGAHEQFF. This rearrangement joins TRBV5-4 to TRBJ2-1; maybe TRBD1 (6 bases). The V end was cut by 4 bases, the J end by 8 bases, with 16 bases between. Germline V CDR1 and CDR2: SGHNT, YYREEE (reference sequence). This CDR3 is 14 amino acids long.

The rearrangement uses TRBV29-1 and TRBJ1-5; tentatively, D is TRBD1 (6 bases). Between the trimmed V and J ends, which lost 6 bases and 4 bases, there was a span of 10 bases. Germline values: CDR1 SQVTM, CDR2 ANQGSEA. This CDR3 has 12 amino acids. Here the CDR3 reads CSVLDRNQPQHF. The CDR3 DNA is TGCAGCGTCCTCGACAGGAATCAGCCCCAGCATTTT.

V and J are TRBV2 and TRBJ2-7; 9 nucleotides line up with TRBD1. The CDR3 is 15 amino acids. V shed 7 bases, J shed 1 base, and the junction held 8 bases outside the gene matches. Germline loops: CDR1 SNHLY, CDR2 FYNNEI. The CDR3 region is CASTWGTGYSYEQYF. The CDR3 DNA follows: TGTGCCAGCACCTGGGGGACAGGGTATTCCTACGAGCAGTACTTC.

The rearrangement uses TRBV5-1 and TRBJ1-2; D is perhaps TRBD1 (6 bases). The ends were cut back, 3 bases at V and 6 bases at J, with 18 bases in the middle. Germline-derived CDR1 and CDR2 are SGHRS and YFSETQ. There are 15 residues in the CDR3. The CDR3 loop is CASSSSGRGRDGYTF. CDR3 bases: TGCGCCAGCAGCTCGAGCGGCAGGGGAAGGGATGGCTACACCTTC.

J is TRBJ2-7 and V is TRBV28; 8 positions match TRBD2. V shed 3 bases, J shed 4 bases, and the junction held 8 bases outside the gene matches. Germline loops: CDR1 MDHEN, CDR2 SYDVKM. The CDR3 spans 15 residues. The CDR3, as DNA: TGTGCCAGCAGTTTGCCGGGGGGGGTGGTTTACGAGCAGTACTTC. Its translation is CASSLPGGVVYEQYF.

The rearrangement uses TRBV7-3 and TRBJ1-2, with D perhaps matching TRBD1 (6 bases). V was shortened by 2 bases and J by 0 bases, with 16 bases between the two germline ends. This CDR3 is 17 amino acids long. Germline CDR1 SGHTA, CDR2 FQGTGA. CDR3: CASSLGGLSVTNYGYTF. CDR3 coding DNA: TGTGCCAGCAGCTTAGGGGGCCTCTCTGTTACTAACTATGGCTACACCTTC.

The CDR3 is CASSVEDRGYGYTF. The CDR3 DNA is TGTGCCAGCAGCGTAGAAGACAGGGGGTATGGCTACACCTTC. This chain uses TRBV9 with TRBJ1-2; 9 bases are a match to TRBD1. CDR1 is SGDLS and CDR2 is YYNGEE in the germline V gene. The CDR3 covers 14 residues. The ends lost 0 bases at V and 5 bases at J; junction bases unmatched: 2.